These T cell receptor beta chains were read from a single sample in a study of regulatory T cells in long-lasting Graves disease. Using its own MiXCR run on the multiplex PCR reads, TCRdb lists one record per CDR3 protein. Of fewer than 450,000 distinct CDR3 sequences listed, 23% were seen once; the top ten hold roughly 28%. The sample consisted of peripheral blood mononuclear cells (PBMCs), taken when the disease was refractory, from a patient treated with antithyroid drugs. These receptors all come from a female donor with Graves disease. The CDR3 runs from the conserved cysteine through the conserved F or W. Each record gives: V gene, D gene, clone size, J gene, CDR3 protein, CDR3 DNA. D genes are given only for firm matches. Clone size appears in some rows only: once, few, many, or a class for an expanded clone.

TRBV28	TRBD1	many	TRBJ2-7	CASRGIQGEFEQYF	TGTGCCAGCAGGGGGATACAGGGGGAGTTTGAGCAGTACTTC
TRBV19	NA	NA	TRBJ1-5	CASKIGQGSNQPQHF	TGTGCCAGTAAAATAGGGCAGGGCAGCAATCAGCCCCAGCATTTT
TRBV5-5	NA	few	TRBJ1-1	CASSLKEVAFF	TGTGCCAGCAGCTTGAAAGAAGTTGCTTTCTTT
TRBV27	NA	NA	TRBJ1-5	CASSLGGRPIGDQPQHF	TGTGCCAGCAGTTTAGGCGGCAGACCTATAGGCGATCAGCCCCAGCATTTT
TRBV7-9	NA	many	TRBJ1-1	CASNYLSGEAFF	TGTGCCAGCAACTATCTGTCAGGGGAAGCTTTCTTT
TRBV12-3/TRBV12-4	NA	many	TRBJ1-1	CASSSAGSNTEAFF	TGTGCCAGCAGTTCGGCAGGATCGAACACTGAAGCTTTCTTT
TRBV10-3	NA	NA	TRBJ1-4	CAISVSRVEKLFF	TGTGCCATCAGTGTAAGCAGGGTTGAAAAACTGTTTTTT
TRBV7-2	NA	many	TRBJ2-5	CASSLDGGYQETQYF	TGTGCCAGCAGCTTAGACGGAGGGTACCAAGAGACCCAGTACTTC
TRBV5-1	TRBD1	NA	TRBJ1-2	CASSLGGQLNYGYAF	TGCGCCAGCAGCTTGGGGGGACAGCTTAACTATGGCTACGCCTTC
TRBV6-1	NA	NA	TRBJ1-2	CASSLGGRGGYTF	TGTGCCAGCAGCCTTGGGGGGCGAGGAGGCTACACCTTC
TRBV2	NA	many	TRBJ1-5	CASSEGTVNQPQHF	TGTGCCAGCAGTGAAGGGACAGTTAATCAGCCCCAGCATTTT
TRBV6-5	NA	few	TRBJ2-1	CASSYGQGVAGPNSYNEQFF	TGTGCCAGCAGTTACGGGCAGGGGGTAGCGGGCCCCAACTCCTACAATGAGCAGTTCTTC
TRBV5-1	TRBD1	NA	TRBJ2-7	CASGQGAITYEQYF	TGCGCCAGCGGACAGGGGGCAATAACCTACGAGCAGTACTTC
TRBV9	TRBD1	few	TRBJ1-1	CASSGGTGGSRAEAFF	TGTGCCAGCAGCGGCGGGACAGGGGGCTCTCGGGCTGAAGCTTTCTTT
TRBV12-3/TRBV12-4	NA	many	TRBJ1-2	CASSTPRGNRYTF	TGTGCCAGCAGTACCCCCCGGGGGAATCGCTACACCTTC
TRBV27	NA	many	TRBJ1-2	CASSLGDGSYGYTF	TGTGCCAGCAGTTTAGGGGACGGTTCCTATGGCTACACCTTC